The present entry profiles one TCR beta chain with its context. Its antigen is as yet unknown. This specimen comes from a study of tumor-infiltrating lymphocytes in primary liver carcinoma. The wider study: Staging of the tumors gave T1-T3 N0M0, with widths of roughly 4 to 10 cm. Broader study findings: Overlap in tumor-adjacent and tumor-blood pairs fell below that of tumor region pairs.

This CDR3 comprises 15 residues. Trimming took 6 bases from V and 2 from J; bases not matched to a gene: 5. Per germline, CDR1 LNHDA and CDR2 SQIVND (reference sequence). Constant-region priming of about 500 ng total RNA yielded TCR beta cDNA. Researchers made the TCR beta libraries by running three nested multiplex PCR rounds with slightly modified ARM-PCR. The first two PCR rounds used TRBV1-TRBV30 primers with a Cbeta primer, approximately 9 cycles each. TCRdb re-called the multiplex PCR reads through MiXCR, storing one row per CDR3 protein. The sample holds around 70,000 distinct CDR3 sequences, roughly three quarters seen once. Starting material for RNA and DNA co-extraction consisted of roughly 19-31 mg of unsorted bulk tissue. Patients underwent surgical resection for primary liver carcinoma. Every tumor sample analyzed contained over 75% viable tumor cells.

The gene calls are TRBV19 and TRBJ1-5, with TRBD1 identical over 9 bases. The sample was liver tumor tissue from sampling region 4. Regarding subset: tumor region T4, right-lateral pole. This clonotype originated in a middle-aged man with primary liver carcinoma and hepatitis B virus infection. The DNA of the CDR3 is TGTGCCAGTAGGCCTACAGGGGGCGGCAATCAGCCCCAGCATTTT. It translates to CASRPTGGGNQPQHF.